Presented here are 27 T cell receptor beta chains from one specimen sequenced in a study of blood T cell repertoires in COVID-19. Sequenced by immunoSEQ multiplex PCR; TCRdb stores in-frame clones only, minus some. The data show about 250,000 clones, more than 75% seen once. The specimen sequenced was PBMCs or T cells enriched from blood (not recorded which). The receptor set was obtained from a woman between 45 and 65 years old who had been exposed to COVID-19.

The genes are TRBV10-3 and TRBJ1-1, with 11 bases lining up with TRBD1. Germline V CDR1 and CDR2: ENHRY, SYGVKD. This CDR3 comprises 16 residues. J was trimmed by 4 bases and V by 6 bases; bases with no gene match: 10. The CDR3 region is CAIRPHRGTGGTEAFF. In nucleotides, the CDR3 is TGTGCCATCAGACCCCACCGCGGGACAGGGGGCACTGAAGCTTTCTTT.

In its sample, this clone was seen once. V and J are TRBV5-1 and TRBJ1-1; 8 bases match TRBD1. Germline V gives CDR1 SGHRS, CDR2 YFSETQ. J lost 1 base, V lost 4 bases, and 9 bases had no gene match. The CDR3 has 16 amino acids. The CDR3 loop reads CASSLGPGTGNTEAFF. Here the CDR3 DNA reads TGCGCCAGCAGCCTTGGGCCAGGGACAGGGAACACTGAAGCTTTCTTT.

The chain recombines TRBV10-3 with TRBJ1-5, with D perhaps matching TRBD1 (6 bases). The CDR3 runs to 17 residues. Germline loops: CDR1 ENHRY, CDR2 SYGVKD. Deletions cut 0 bases from V and 2 bases from J, with 14 bases between. The CDR3 protein is CAISESNQPGGNQPQHF. In DNA, the CDR3 is TGTGCCATCAGTGAGTCGAATCAGCCAGGGGGCAATCAGCCCCAGCATTTT.

The rearrangement links TRBV18 to TRBJ2-5; weak D call: TRBD2 (6 bases). In germline, CDR1 is KGHSH, CDR2 LQKENI. The CDR3 spans 13 residues. Trimming took off 4 bases at V and 4 bases at J, with 10 bases between the two ends. The CDR3 region is CASSLDGGETQYF. The CDR3 coding sequence is TGTGCCAGCTCACTAGACGGGGGAGAGACCCAGTACTTC.

This rearrangement joins TRBV9 to TRBJ2-3; 11 bases map to TRBD2. Trimming at V came to 0 bases and at J to 2 bases, leaving 2 bases not matched to a gene. Germline V gene lookup returns CDR1 SGDLS and CDR2 YYNGEE. The CDR3 totals 16 residues. CDR3 sequence reads: CASSVGTSGFTDTQYF. The CDR3 DNA reads TGTGCCAGCAGCGTAGGGACTAGCGGGTTCACAGATACGCAGTATTTT. Full variable domain (rest looked up from reference TRBV9 and TRBJ2-3): DSGVTQTPKHLITATGQRVTLRCSPRSGDLSVYWYQQSLDQGLQFLIQYYNGEERAKGNILERFSAQQFPDLHSELNLSSLELGDSALYFCASSVGTSGFTDTQYFGPGTRLTVL.

This rearrangement joins TRBV28 to TRBJ1-1, with D uncertain. V gave up 5 bases and J gave up 6 bases, with 13 bases separating them. This CDR3 is 13 amino acids long. Germline CDR1 MDHEN, CDR2 SYDVKM. CDR3 DNA: TGTGCCAGCAGTAACTCGGTAATGGCTGAAGCTTTCTTT. It translates to CASSNSVMAEAFF.

This clone was counted a single time. The V call is TRBV19, the J call TRBJ1-2, with D tentatively TRBD1 (5 bases). This CDR3 is built from 16 residues. In germline, CDR1 is LNHDA, CDR2 SQIVND (reference sequence). Trimming took off 3 bases at V and 4 bases at J, with 18 bases between the two ends. The CDR3 DNA follows: TGTGCCAGTAGTATGATCAGGGTCTCCCGCCCCTATGGCTACACCTTC. This gives the protein CASSMIRVSRPYGYTF.

V usage is TRBV6-1 and J usage is TRBJ1-2; possible D gene TRBD1, 6 bases. The CDR3 loop spans 13 amino acids. Germline CDR1 is MNHNS and CDR2 is SASEGT. Trimming left V 1 base short and J 3 bases short, with 6 bases between. The CDR3 sequence is CASSEDRDYGYTF. In DNA, the CDR3 is TGTGCCAGCAGTGAAGACAGGGACTATGGCTACACCTTC.

The V gene is TRBV29-1, the J gene TRBJ2-7; D is possibly TRBD2 (6 bases). V lost 8 bases to trimming and J lost 5 bases, with 13 bases between them. The germline gives CDR1 SQVTM, CDR2 ANQGSEA. The CDR3 is made up of 11 amino acids. CDR3 residues: CSTLRGHEQYF. CDR3 sequence (DNA): TGCAGCACTTTGCGGGGACACGAGCAGTACTTC.

The J gene is TRBJ1-2, the V gene TRBV28, with D possibly TRBD1 on 6 matching bases. Germline V gene data show CDR1 as MDHEN and CDR2 as SYDVKM. The CDR3 totals 14 residues. V was shortened by 5 bases and J by 4 bases, with 14 bases between the two germline ends. In DNA form, the CDR3 reads TGTGCCAGCAGTACGGGGCAGGGGATCTATGGCTACACCTTC. This gives the protein CASSTGQGIYGYTF.

V is TRBV9 and J is TRBJ2-1; 10 bases match TRBD1. The CDR3 extends over 14 amino acids. Germline V gene data show CDR1 as SGDLS and CDR2 as YYNGEE. The V gene end was trimmed by 6 bases and the J gene end by 6 bases; junction bases not matched to a gene: 6. The CDR3 sequence is CASTPGQGFNEQFF. The CDR3 DNA sequence: TGTGCCAGCACCCCGGGACAGGGGTTCAATGAGCAGTTCTTC.

The chain has TRBV14 and TRBJ1-1, with a tentative D call TRBD1 (6 bases). This CDR3 is 16 amino acids long. The V gene lost 1 base and the J gene lost 4 bases, with 16 bases spanning the gap. Germline V gives CDR1 SGHDN, CDR2 FVKESK. DNA of the CDR3: TGTGCCAGCAGCCAAGGGGACAACAGGGTAGCCACTGAAGCTTTCTTT. It yields the protein CASSQGDNRVATEAFF.

The chain has TRBV5-1 and TRBJ1-1; 8 nucleotides line up with TRBD1. The germline V gene encodes CDR1 SGHRS and CDR2 YFSETQ. The CDR3 extends over 14 amino acids. V was pared by 1 base and J by 4 bases, with 3 bases of the junction left unmatched. CDR3 sequence reads: CASSLSQGGTEAFF. The CDR3 bases are TGCGCCAGCAGCTTGTCACAGGGGGGCACTGAAGCTTTCTTT.

The chain combines TRBV12-3 or TRBV12-4 with TRBJ2-7, with D perhaps matching TRBD2 (5 bases). Trimming left V 6 bases short and J 3 bases short, with 12 bases between. The CDR3 has 13 amino acids. The CDR3 loop reads CASSPRTYYEQYF. CDR3 nucleotide sequence: TGTGCCAGCAGCCCTCGGACTTACTACGAGCAGTACTTC.

The chain carries TRBV3-1 (or the pseudogene TRBV3-2) and TRBJ2-3, with a tentative D call TRBD2 (5 bases). Germline V gives CDR1 LGHDT, CDR2 YNNKEL (reference sequence). The CDR3 spans 14 residues. V was shortened by 1 base and J by 4 bases, with 9 bases between the two germline ends. The CDR3 sequence is CASSQVRGADTQYF. As DNA, the CDR3 is TGTGCCAGCAGCCAAGTCCGGGGAGCAGATACGCAGTATTTT.

This clone came up once. J is TRBJ2-1 and V is TRBV5-1, with a tentative D call TRBD2 (6 bases). Per the germline V gene, CDR1 is SGHRS and CDR2 is YFSETQ. Trimming took off 0 bases at V and 6 bases at J, with 13 bases between the two ends. This CDR3 has 15 amino acids. DNA of the CDR3: TGCGCCAGCAGCTTGGGGAGGGCGGAGGGCAATGAGCAGTTCTTC. Residues: CASSLGRAEGNEQFF.

This chain links TRBV11-2 with TRBJ1-1; D unresolved. Trimming cost V 1 base and J 8 bases, with 11 bases left between them. Germline CDR1 and CDR2: SGHAT and FQNNGV. The CDR3 consists of 13 residues. CDR3 residues: CASSLGGSREAFF. CDR3 DNA sequence: TGTGCCAGCAGCTTAGGAGGGTCCCGAGAAGCTTTCTTT.

This clone was seen a handful of times. The chain has TRBV10-3 and TRBJ2-3; TRBD2 matches 8 bases. J gave up 5 bases and V 0 bases, and 7 bases lay outside the gene matches. In germline, CDR1 is ENHRY, CDR2 SYGVKD. The CDR3 sequence is 16 residues long. The DNA of the CDR3 is TGTGCCATCAGTGAGTCGCGGCGGGGGGCTTTAGATACGCAGTATTTT. Translating gives CAISESRRGALDTQYF.

V gene TRBV3-1 (or the pseudogene TRBV3-2) combines with J gene TRBJ2-1; D is possibly TRBD2 (6 bases). Per germline, CDR1 LGHDT and CDR2 YNNKEL (reference sequence). The CDR3 has 15 residues. Trimming took off 3 bases at V and 5 bases at J, with 14 bases between the two ends. Written as DNA, the CDR3 is TGTGCCAGCAGCCACCCGGGACTTACCCACAATGAGCAGTTCTTC. It encodes CASSHPGLTHNEQFF.

The chain combines TRBV12-5 with TRBJ2-1, with a weak D call TRBD1 (5 bases). V lost 1 base and J 3 bases, leaving 13 bases between the germline ends. The CDR3 loop spans 16 amino acids. Germline CDR1 reads LGHNT; CDR2 reads FRNRAP. CDR3 sequence: CASGLGQTRDYNEQFF. For the CDR3, the DNA is TGTGCTAGTGGTTTGGGACAGACAAGAGACTACAATGAGCAGTTCTTC.

The chain uses TRBV3-1 (or the pseudogene TRBV3-2) and TRBJ2-1; 7 nucleotides line up with TRBD1. Germline CDR1 and CDR2: LGHDT and YNNKEL (reference sequence). The V gene end was trimmed by 0 bases and the J gene end by 5 bases; junction bases not matched to a gene: 4. This CDR3 is built from 15 residues. The CDR3 DNA sequence: TGTGCCAGCAGCCAAGATCCAGGGGGACACAATGAGCAGTTCTTC. Encoded protein: CASSQDPGGHNEQFF.

The rearrangement uses TRBV6-5 and TRBJ1-5; D gene unclear. Germline V CDR1 and CDR2: MNHEY, SVGAGI. This CDR3 comprises 12 residues. V was clipped by 9 bases and J by 6 bases, with 12 bases between them. CDR3 in DNA: TGTGCCAGTCGGAGCAGTGGTCAGCCCCAGCATTTT. Protein: CASRSSGQPQHF.

The CDR3: CASDRLYNEQFF. As DNA, the CDR3 is TGTGCCAGCGACAGGCTCTACAATGAGCAGTTCTTC. The chain carries TRBV2 and TRBJ2-1, with D maybe TRBD1 (6 bases). Trimming left V 8 bases short and J 3 bases short, with 8 bases between. Germline values: CDR1 SNHLY, CDR2 FYNNEI. The CDR3 is 12 residues long. Full variable domain (outside the CDR3, taken from reference TRBV2 and TRBJ2-1): EPEVTQTPSHQVTQMGQEVILRCVPISNHLYFYWYRQILGQKVEFLVSFYNNEISEKSEIFDDQFSVERPDGSNFTLKIRSTKLEDSAMYFCASDRLYNEQFFGPGTRLTVL.

This chain uses TRBV15 with TRBJ1-2; 10 positions agree with TRBD1. After removal of 3 bases from V and 4 bases from J, the junction contained 8 bases not matched to a gene. Germline CDR1 LNHNV, CDR2 YYDKDF (reference sequence). CDR3 size: 16 residues. CDR3 sequence: CATSRGGTGEAYGYTF. The CDR3 DNA follows: TGTGCCACCAGCAGGGGTGGGACAGGGGAGGCCTATGGCTACACCTTC.

The chain carries TRBV5-1 and TRBJ1-1; TRBD1 agrees at 8 bases. The germline V gene encodes CDR1 SGHRS and CDR2 YFSETQ. The length of the CDR3 is 12 residues. Trimming at V came to 4 bases and at J to 11 bases, leaving 7 bases not matched to a gene. Here the CDR3 reads CASSTPQGVAFF. The CDR3 nucleotides read TGCGCCAGCAGCACTCCACAGGGGGTGGCTTTCTTT.

The genes are TRBV10-3 and TRBJ2-1; maybe TRBD1 (7 bases). V lost 11 bases to trimming and J lost 1 base, with 30 bases between them. This CDR3 is 19 amino acids long. Germline CDR1 and CDR2: ENHRY and SYGVKD. The CDR3 DNA follows: TGTGCCCTCTCCGAATCCGCAGGGGGTCGGAGCGGGTCCTACAATGAGCAGTTCTTC. Translating gives CALSESAGGRSGSYNEQFF.

V usage is TRBV5-1 and J usage is TRBJ2-2, with D possibly matching TRBD2 (6 bases). Germline V gene sequence: CDR1 SGHRS, CDR2 YFSETQ. V was cut by 7 bases and J by 6 bases, with 13 bases left in between. This CDR3 has 13 residues. The CDR3 reads CASFEGGPGELFF. CDR3 DNA sequence: TGCGCCAGCTTTGAAGGAGGGCCCGGGGAGCTGTTTTTT.